This entry is about one T cell receptor beta chain. The target of this receptor is not known. Per-nucleotide qualities are absent, and no much larger clonotype sits a single base away. Using the deep immunoSEQ assay, multiplex PCR amplified TCR CDR3 regions from genomic DNA. For each cell subset, the extracted genomic DNA was distributed evenly across all wells of several immunoSEQ 96-well plates, and each plate served as one replicate. For sorted subsets, each replicate PCR was loaded with roughly 0.2 ug genomic DNA, equivalent to some 31,000 T cell genomes. The purified libraries were quantified using a Qubit 3.0 fluorometer, sized with a Bioanalyzer 2100, and then quantified again using the KAPA Library Quantification kit. Every immunoSEQ 96-well plate was sequenced on a dedicated single-read 150-cycle Illumina NextSeq 550 flow cell. Under the source paper's analysis protocol: The immunoSEQ output contained only junctional sequences without quality scores, so filtering could not match that applied to full-length reads. Sequences were annotated with PyIR, a Python wrapper for IgBLAST v1.9, and V/J genes and CDR3 were assigned using IMGT germline references. Reads with weak V/J assignments (E-value above 1e-6), missing CDR3, stop codons, out-of-frame junctions, or ambiguous translated residues were removed. A V3J clonotype was defined by an identical inferred V gene, J gene, and CDR3 amino acid sequence. The percentage overlap between two repertoires was calculated by dividing the number of shared unique clonotypes by the size of the smaller repertoire. RTK rarefaction, the Chao1 estimator, and Recon v2.1 estimates of unobserved clonotypes were used to assess repertoire richness. For all TCRbeta clonotypes obtained by the gDNA method from four donors, generation probabilities were computed with OLGA. TCRdb holds this immuneACCESS table with in-frame rearrangements only. Some clones are missing; in checked studies, unresolved V genes explain under half, and the rest has no known cause. That table furnishes V, J and clone size, whereas the DNA furnished D and trimming. The sample contains some 2,400,000 clones, approximately 96% of them found a single time. The ten most abundant clones make up over 0.1% of the sample.

The data originate from a study of shared clonotypes between healthy human individuals (dated by TCRdb to about 2020). Context from the whole study: A couple of women and a few men aged 18 to 49 years were included in the cohort. To estimate repertoire size and how much clonotype sharing occurs between individuals, the study deeply sequenced the blood TCR repertoires of five or six healthy adults. Each donor's leukapheresis produced roughly between about 0.8 and 8.9 billion PBMCs. To increase sequencing depth and limit assay-specific biases, different laboratories used diverse techniques to prepare libraries and sequence TCR repertoires. For each donor, CD4 naive and CD4 memory were each run on three plates, CD8 naive on two plates, and CD8 memory on one plate.

The donors were healthy, HIV-negative adults who had no recently reported acute infections or vaccinations. All donors were Caucasian adults living in Nashville, Tennessee, USA. CD4+ T cells were enriched by magnetic negative selection, after which naive cells were positively selected on CD45RA and the negative fraction was taken as the memory subset. After blood collection by leukapheresis, PBMCs were isolated using Ficoll-Histopaque density gradient centrifugation and then cryopreserved in the vapor phase of liquid nitrogen. Analytical flow cytometry was used to check the purity and quantity of every magnetically sorted T cell population. From each sorted fraction, genomic DNA was isolated and quantified by UV absorbance on a Nanodrop 2000c. Study-wide conclusions, independent of this receptor: Approximately 5% of naive CD4, roughly 3.6% of naive CD8, approximately 2.2% of memory CD4, and around 0.4% of memory CD8 clonotypes were shared across a few donors. Pairwise subsampling led to the expectation that sequencing depth would affect the degree of clonotype sharing among donors. The small number of donors limited the genetic and exposure-history diversity represented. Incomplete sequencing was indicated by rarefaction of sorted-subset datasets, despite the large sequencing depth. Higher generation probabilities were observed for clonotypes shared by all four sorted-subset donors than for non-shared clonotypes. Naive subsets generally had larger estimated clonotype richness than memory subsets. Sampling was restricted to blood, and TCR repertoires in tissues likely differ from the TCR repertoires found in blood.

The material sequenced was naive CD4+ T cells sorted from blood. The sample's cell subset or site label is to be understood as: CD45RA+ positively selected. This TCR was recovered from a man between 18 and 35 years old in good health.

The nucleotides are TGCAGCGTGACCTTGACAGGGTTATTGTTTAAAGGGGGCAATGAAAAACTGTTTTTT. Its protein is CSVTLTGLLFKGGNEKLFF. Recombination linked TRBV29-1 to TRBJ1-4, and TRBD1 aligns with 7 junction nucleotides. Spanning cysteine to phenylalanine, the CDR3 consists of 19 amino acids. Here the CDR3 DNA is all that survives: 57 bases in frame from base 1. V has 6 bases trimmed and J has 5 bases trimmed; junction bases matching no gene number 24. The germline V gene gives CDR1 as SQVTM and CDR2 as ANQGSEA.